The clone carrying this T cell receptor beta chain was counted a few times. Its antigen is undetermined. The data originate from a study of T cell responses to AZD1222 COVID-19 vaccine. Clones were sequenced by immunoSEQ multiplex PCR, and TCRdb holds only the in-frame ones, with some missing. Counted here are about 120,000 clones, roughly 93% occurring once; the ten biggest clones make up 1.7%. General observations from the study: The study identified only a handful of AZD1222 recipients as seropositive at baseline. The peak T cell response came first, and repertoires were sampled only after it. Spike-specific TCR breadth and depth both grew after two AZD1222 doses.

The receptor's source is an adult in good health. The material was peripheral blood, obtained on day 0 of AZD1222 vaccination.

CDR3 nucleotides: TGTGCCAGCAGCCAAGGTGAAAAACTGTTTTTT. Protein: CASSQGEKLFF. This chain links TRBV3-1 (or the pseudogene TRBV3-2) with TRBJ1-4; D gene ambiguous. The CDR3 runs 11 residues. Germline V gives CDR1 LGHDT, CDR2 YNNKEL (reference sequence). Between the trimmed V and J ends, which lost 1 base and 7 bases, there was a span of 1 base.